A single sample is the source of the 29 T cell receptor beta chains below, sequenced in a study of T-cell reconstitution after alpha-beta-depleted transplantation in children. Molecular barcoding with unique molecular identifiers was used for the TCRbeta library. TCRdb reprocessed the PCR reads with MiXCR, giving one entry per CDR3 protein. The sample consists of over 45,000 distinct CDR3 sequences, around 5.9% of them appearing once. The specimen comprised PBMCs, mostly from graft donor cells, sampled 60 days after TCRalphabeta/CD19-depleted stem cell transplant. Source of these receptors: a female patient aged 2 to 10 who had a stem cell transplant for aplastic anemia, so the T cells may come from the graft donor.

On this clonotype: A much larger clone lies a single base off, so this may be a read error. The final CDR3 position lacks the conserved phenylalanine or tryptophan, pointing to a likely read error. The V call is TRBV20-1, the J call TRBJ2-1, with TRBD1 matching over 9 bases. The ends lost 6 bases at V and 0 bases at J; junction bases unmatched: 3. The germline V gene has CDR1 DFQATT and CDR2 SNEGSKA (reference sequence). This CDR3 has 14 residues. The CDR3, as DNA: TGCAGTGCCCAGACAGGGGGCTCCTACAATGAGCAGTTCTGC. Translating gives CSAQTGGSYNEQFC.

The rearrangement links TRBV18 to TRBJ2-2, with D hard to call. V gave up 3 bases and J gave up 6 bases, with 11 bases separating them. There are 14 residues in the CDR3. CDR1 and CDR2 (germline): KGHSH, LQKENI. CDR3 DNA sequence: TGTGCCAGCTCACCGGCGCAGATGCCCGGGGAGCTGTTTTTT. Its translation: CASSPAQMPGELFF.

The CDR3 protein is CASAIWLAGGSNEQFF. The CDR3 DNA sequence: TGTGCCAGCGCAATCTGGCTAGCGGGAGGTTCAAATGAGCAGTTCTTC. V usage is TRBV28 and J usage is TRBJ2-1, with TRBD2 matching 11 bases. Germline CDR1 reads MDHEN; CDR2 reads SYDVKM. This CDR3 has 16 amino acids. V trimming: 8 bases; J trimming: 7 bases; junction bases outside the gene matches: 13.

This clonotype was seen ten or more times. V and J are TRBV11-2 and TRBJ2-1; D possibly corresponds to TRBD2 (7 bases). CDR1 and CDR2 (germline): SGHAT, FQNNGV. V lost 3 bases and J lost 4, with 13 bases in between. CDR3 length equals 15 residues. The CDR3, as DNA: TGTGCCAGCAGCTTCCGGGGGGCCCCTTACAATGAGCAGTTCTTC. Translated, it gives CASSFRGAPYNEQFF.

Ten or more counts support this clonotype. V and J are TRBV5-1 and TRBJ2-3; D remains unclear. CDR1 is SGHRS, CDR2 YFSETQ, per germline. The CDR3 is 14 residues long. V was cut by 0 bases and J by 2 bases, with 7 bases left in between. CDR3 residues: CASSLEADTDTQYF. In DNA, the CDR3 is TGCGCCAGCAGCTTGGAGGCCGACACAGATACGCAGTATTTT. Complete variable domain (other parts from reference TRBV5-1 and TRBJ2-3): KAGVTQTPRYLIKTRGQQVTLSCSPISGHRSVSWYQQTPGQGLQFLFEYFSETQRNKGNFPGRFSGRQFSNSRSEMNVSTLELGDSALYLCASSLEADTDTQYFGPGTRLTVL.

This clonotype was observed many times. V is TRBV20-1 and J is TRBJ2-1, with D possibly TRBD2 on 6 matching bases. With 6 bases removed from V and 4 bases from J, the gap between germline ends came to 10 bases. Germline CDR1 reads DFQATT; CDR2 reads SNEGSKA (reference sequence). The CDR3 runs 12 residues. CDR3 coding DNA: TGCAGTGCCCCGACTAGTTACAATGAGCAGTTCTTC. Amino acids: CSAPTSYNEQFF.

This clonotype showed up many times. The rearrangement joins TRBV28 to TRBJ1-4, with 12 bases fitting TRBD1. The CDR3 covers 18 residues. The germline V gene has CDR1 MDHEN and CDR2 SYDVKM. V gave up 5 bases and J gave up 7 bases; unmatched junction bases: 14. CDR3 amino acids: CASSPFKGQGARGEKLFF. Here the CDR3 DNA reads TGTGCCAGCAGTCCCTTTAAGGGACAGGGGGCGCGGGGTGAAAAACTGTTTTTT. Using reference TRBV28 and TRBJ1-4 for the parts outside the CDR3, the full variable domain is DVKVTQSSRYLVKRTGEKVFLECVQDMDHENMFWYRQDPGLGLRLIYFSYDVKMKEKGDIPEGYSVSREKKERFSLILESASTNQTSMYLCASSPFKGQGARGEKLFFGSGTQLSVL.

V and J are TRBV28 and TRBJ1-6; no firm D call. Germline V gives CDR1 MDHEN, CDR2 SYDVKM. The germline V and J ends were trimmed by 3 bases and 0 bases, with 9 bases remaining between them. There are 16 residues in the CDR3. The CDR3 DNA is TGTGCCAGCAGTTTGGTGGGAAACTCCTATAATTCACCCCTCCACTTT. This codes for CASSLVGNSYNSPLHF.

This clonotype was seen ten or more times. The DNA of the CDR3 is TGTGCCAGCAGCTTAACGGTTGTCGCGAACACCGGGGAGCTGTTTTTT. Encoded protein: CASSLTVVANTGELFF. The gene calls are TRBV7-3 and TRBJ2-2, with no clear D. Trimming cost V 0 bases and J 0 bases, with 8 bases left between them. Germline CDR1 and CDR2: SGHTA and FQGTGA. The CDR3 sequence is 16 residues long. Drawing the rest from reference TRBV7-3 and TRBJ2-2, the complete variable domain is GAGVSQTPSNKVTEKGKYVELRCDPISGHTALYWYRQSLGQGPEFLIYFQGTGAADDSGLPNDRFFAVRPEGSVSTLKIQRTERGDSAVYLCASSLTVVANTGELFFGEGSRLTVL.

This clonotype has a handful of counts. The V gene is TRBV7-9, the J gene TRBJ2-3, with 11 nucleotides matching TRBD1. This CDR3 has 15 amino acids. The germline V gene has CDR1 SEHNR and CDR2 FQNEAQ (reference sequence). After removal of 6 bases from V and 6 bases from J, the junction contained 8 bases not matched to a gene. CDR3 bases: TGTGCCAGCAGACTAGGACAGGGGGCGCAGGATACGCAGTATTTT. It translates to CASRLGQGAQDTQYF. The full variable domain, its missing parts supplied by reference TRBV7-9 and TRBJ2-3, is DTGVSQNPRHKITKRGQNVTFRCDPISEHNRLYWYRQTLGQGPEFLTYFQNEAQLEKSRLLSDRFSAERPKGSFSTLEIQRTEQGDSAMYLCASRLGQGAQDTQYFGPGTRLTVL.

This clonotype was observed at least ten times. V gene TRBV29-1 combines with J gene TRBJ2-7; no reliable D call. Per germline, CDR1 SQVTM and CDR2 ANQGSEA. The CDR3 has 13 amino acids. Trimming removed 4 bases at V and 6 bases at J, with 16 bases between. The CDR3 loop reads CSVGVPERSEQYF. The CDR3 DNA is TGCAGCGTTGGGGTACCCGAACGCAGCGAGCAGTACTTC.

At least ten counts were recorded for this clonotype. CDR3 bases: TGTGCCAGCTCTATGACGGACAAAGAGACCCAGTACTTC. Encoded protein: CASSMTDKETQYF. The chain uses TRBV18 and TRBJ2-5; D is possibly TRBD1 (5 bases). Germline CDR1 KGHSH, CDR2 LQKENI. V was shortened by 6 bases and J by 3 bases, with 11 bases between the two germline ends. The CDR3 is 13 residues long.

The sample holds many counts of this clonotype. Just one base apart from a much larger clone, this may be a read error. This chain links TRBV7-9 with TRBJ1-1, with D uncertain. The germline V gene encodes CDR1 SEHNR and CDR2 FQNEAQ (reference sequence). CDR3 length equals 13 residues. The V end lost 1 base, the J end lost 1 base, and 4 bases lay between the germline ends. In nucleotides, the CDR3 is TGTGCCAGCAGCTTAGATTCGAACACTGAAGCTTTCTTT. It translates to CASSLDSNTEAFF.

This clonotype was counted many times. The V and J genes are TRBV7-9 and TRBJ2-2, with a tentative D call TRBD1 (5 bases). V lost 0 bases and J lost 1, with 6 bases in between. Germline V gives CDR1 SEHNR, CDR2 FQNEAQ (reference sequence). The CDR3 length is 15 residues. In DNA, the CDR3 is TGTGCCAGCAGCTTAGCCGACAGGAACACCGGGGAGCTGTTTTTT. Residues: CASSLADRNTGELFF.

This clonotype was observed many times. The chain is built from TRBV18 and TRBJ1-5; D gene ambiguous. Deletions cut 6 bases from V and 2 bases from J, with 5 bases between. Germline CDR1 and CDR2: KGHSH and LQKENI. CDR3 size: 12 residues. CDR3 region: CASSYRNQPQHF. In DNA, the CDR3 is TGTGCCAGCTCGTATCGCAATCAGCCCCAGCATTTT.

This clonotype appeared many times. V and J are TRBV7-9 and TRBJ2-2, with D perhaps matching TRBD1 (6 bases). Germline CDR1 and CDR2: SEHNR and FQNEAQ (reference sequence). V was shortened by 1 base and J by 1 base, with 10 bases between the two germline ends. The CDR3 totals 16 residues. The CDR3 region has the DNA TGTGCCAGCAGCTTAGTCGGGACACTGAACACCGGGGAGCTGTTTTTT. The encoded protein is CASSLVGTLNTGELFF.

This clonotype was recorded at least ten times. This chain links TRBV10-2 with TRBJ2-1, with 9 nucleotides matching TRBD1. Germline CDR1 is WSHSY and CDR2 is SAAADI. CDR3 length: 17 residues. Trimming cost V 4 bases and J 0 bases; bases outside gene matches: 7. The CDR3: CASSANRGLTSYNEQFF. DNA for the CDR3: TGCGCCAGCAGTGCTAACAGGGGGCTTACCTCCTACAATGAGCAGTTCTTC.

This clonotype was found many times. The chain links TRBV3-1 to TRBJ2-7, with unresolved D. This CDR3 region has 16 residues. The V gene's germline CDR1 is LGHDT and CDR2 YNNKEL (reference sequence). Trimming removed 0 bases at V and 4 bases at J, with 16 bases between. The CDR3 coding sequence is TGTGCCAGCAGCCAAGATCGGTTAGCATTAGCTTACGAGCAGTACTTC. Amino acids: CASSQDRLALAYEQYF.

A few counts support this clonotype. The chain has TRBV21-1 and TRBJ2-5; whether TRBD1, the table's D call, matches the DNA was not checked. TRBV21-1 is a listed pseudogene. This CDR3 comprises 16 residues. The DNA for the CDR3 is TGTGCCAGCAGCAAGGTGGGACAACCCTCGAGGGAGACCCAGTACTTC. Translation: CASSKVGQPSRETQYF.

This clonotype was observed many times. V and J are TRBV5-1 and TRBJ2-1; D possibly corresponds to TRBD2 (5 bases). CDR1 and CDR2 from the germline V gene are SGHRS and YFSETQ. The CDR3 extends over 15 amino acids. V was trimmed by 0 bases and J by 1 base, leaving 8 bases between them. The CDR3 DNA follows: TGCGCCAGCAGCTTGGATGGGAGTTCCTACAATGAGCAGTTCTTC. Translation: CASSLDGSSYNEQFF.

This clonotype was recorded at least ten times. The chain has TRBV3-1 and TRBJ2-2; 7 bases match TRBD2. V trimming: 4 bases; J trimming: 5 bases; junction bases outside the gene matches: 13. CDR1 is LGHDT, CDR2 YNNKEL, per germline (reference sequence). CDR3 length: 17 residues. The CDR3 DNA reads as TGTGCCAGCAGCCCGTATAGGACTAGAAGTAATACCGGGGAGCTGTTTTTT. Its protein product is CASSPYRTRSNTGELFF.

This CDR3 is CASSVSPTGVSPLHF. CDR3 in DNA: TGTGCCAGCAGCGTATCCCCCACAGGGGTTTCACCCCTCCACTTT. This sequence joins TRBV9 and TRBJ1-6; TRBD1 matches at 7 bases. Trimming cost V 1 base and J 9 bases; bases outside gene matches: 7. Germline-derived CDR1 and CDR2 are SGDLS and YYNGEE. This CDR3 comprises 15 residues.

This clonotype was counted ten times or more. The chain recombines TRBV5-1 with TRBJ2-2, with D tentatively TRBD1 (5 bases). The CDR3 totals 14 residues. Germline loops: CDR1 SGHRS, CDR2 YFSETQ. Trimming cost V 6 bases and J 0 bases, with 9 bases left between them. This chain's CDR3 is CASIRTPNTGELFF. The CDR3 coding sequence is TGCGCCAGCATAAGGACACCGAACACCGGGGAGCTGTTTTTT.

This chain links TRBV24-1 with TRBJ2-3; D might be TRBD1 (7 bases). This CDR3 has 17 residues. With 7 bases removed from V and 0 bases from J, the gap between germline ends came to 19 bases. CDR1 KGHDR and CDR2 SFDVKD come from the germline V gene. CDR3 coding DNA: TGTGCCACCAGCGGCCCCAGGGGGGTTCTTAGCACAGATACGCAGTATTTT. It yields the protein CATSGPRGVLSTDTQYF.

The chain employs TRBV14 and TRBJ2-7; D not resolved. This CDR3 comprises 12 residues. V was shortened by 1 base and J by 6 bases, with 7 bases between the two germline ends. CDR1 SGHDN and CDR2 FVKESK come from the germline V gene. For the CDR3, the DNA is TGTGCCAGCAGCCAAGGGGCTTTCGAGCAGTACTTC. Protein: CASSQGAFEQYF.

In its sample, this clonotype was seen many times. This sequence joins TRBV20-1 and TRBJ1-1; TRBD1 agrees at 8 bases. Trimming took 6 bases from V and 4 from J; bases not matched to a gene: 10. Per germline, CDR1 DFQATT and CDR2 SNEGSKA (reference sequence). This CDR3 has 14 amino acids. CDR3 nucleotide sequence: TGCAGTGCAACACCAAGGACAGGGAGCACTGAAGCTTTCTTT. This gives the protein CSATPRTGSTEAFF.

This clonotype was seen many times. The V call is TRBV28, the J call TRBJ2-4; D is undetermined. Trimming cost V 1 base and J 10 bases, with 8 bases left between them. CDR3 length equals 12 residues. CDR1 is MDHEN and CDR2 is SYDVKM in the germline V gene. The CDR3 here is CASSLSERIQYF. For the CDR3, the DNA is TGTGCCAGCAGTTTATCTGAAAGGATTCAGTACTTC.

The chain is built from TRBV30 and TRBJ2-1; D remains unclear. Germline loops: CDR1 GTSNPN, CDR2 SVGIG (reference sequence). V dropped 0 bases and J dropped 2 bases, with 11 bases sitting between them. This CDR3 region has 15 residues. The CDR3: CAWSVGPSPYNEQFF. For the CDR3, the DNA is TGTGCCTGGAGTGTAGGGCCGTCACCCTACAATGAGCAGTTCTTC.

This clonotype occurred many times. This CDR3 is CASSGAGGNTDTQYF. DNA of the CDR3: TGTGCCAGCAGTGGGGCGGGAGGGAACACAGATACGCAGTATTTT. This chain connects TRBV2 to TRBJ2-3; 9 bases align to TRBD2. The CDR3 has 15 amino acids. Germline assignment: CDR1 SNHLY and CDR2 FYNNEI. V lost 4 bases and J lost 2; bases outside the gene matches: 4.